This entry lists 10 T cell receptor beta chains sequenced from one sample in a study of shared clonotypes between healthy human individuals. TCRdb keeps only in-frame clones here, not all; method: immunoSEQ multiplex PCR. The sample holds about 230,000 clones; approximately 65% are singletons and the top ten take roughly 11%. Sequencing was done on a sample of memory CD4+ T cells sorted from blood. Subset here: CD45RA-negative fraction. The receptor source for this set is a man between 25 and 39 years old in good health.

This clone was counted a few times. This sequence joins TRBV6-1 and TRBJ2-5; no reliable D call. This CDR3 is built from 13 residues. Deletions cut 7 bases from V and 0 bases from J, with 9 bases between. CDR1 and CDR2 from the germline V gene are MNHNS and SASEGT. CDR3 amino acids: CASIPAYQETQYF. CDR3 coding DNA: TGTGCCAGCATACCAGCGTACCAAGAGACCCAGTACTTC.

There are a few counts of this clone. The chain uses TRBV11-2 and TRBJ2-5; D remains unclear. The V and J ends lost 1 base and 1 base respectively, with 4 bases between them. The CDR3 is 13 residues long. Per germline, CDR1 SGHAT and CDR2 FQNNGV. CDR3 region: CASSLATQETQYF. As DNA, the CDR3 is TGTGCCAGCAGCTTAGCGACCCAAGAGACCCAGTACTTC.

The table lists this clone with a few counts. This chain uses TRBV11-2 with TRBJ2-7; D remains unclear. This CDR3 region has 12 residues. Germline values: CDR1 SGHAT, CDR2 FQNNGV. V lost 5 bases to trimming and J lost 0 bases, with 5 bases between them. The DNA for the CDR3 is TGTGCCAGCAGCCACAGCTCCTACGAGCAGTACTTC. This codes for CASSHSSYEQYF.

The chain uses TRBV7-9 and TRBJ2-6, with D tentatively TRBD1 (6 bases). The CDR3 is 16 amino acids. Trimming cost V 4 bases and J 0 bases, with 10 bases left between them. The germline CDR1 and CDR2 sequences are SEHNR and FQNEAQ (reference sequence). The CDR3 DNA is TGTGCCAGCAGCTACGGACAGCACTCTGGGGCCAACGTCCTGACTTTC. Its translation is CASSYGQHSGANVLTF.

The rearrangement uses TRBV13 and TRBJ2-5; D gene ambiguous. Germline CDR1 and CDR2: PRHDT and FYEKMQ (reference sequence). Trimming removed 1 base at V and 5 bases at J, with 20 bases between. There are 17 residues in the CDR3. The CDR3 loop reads CASSLEGLGGGRETQYF. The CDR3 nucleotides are TGTGCCAGCAGCTTAGAGGGATTGGGCGGTGGCAGGGAGACCCAGTACTTC.

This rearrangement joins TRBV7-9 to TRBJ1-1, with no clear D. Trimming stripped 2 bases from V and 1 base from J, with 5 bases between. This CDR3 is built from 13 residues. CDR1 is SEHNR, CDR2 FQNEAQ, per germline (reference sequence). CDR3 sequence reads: CASSLYENTEAFF. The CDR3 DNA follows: TGTGCCAGCAGCTTATATGAGAACACTGAAGCTTTCTTT.

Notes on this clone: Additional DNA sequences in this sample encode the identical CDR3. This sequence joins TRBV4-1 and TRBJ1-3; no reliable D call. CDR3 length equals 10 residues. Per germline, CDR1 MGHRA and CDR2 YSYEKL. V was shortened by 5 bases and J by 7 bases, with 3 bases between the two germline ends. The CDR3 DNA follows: TGCGCCAGCAGCGGGAACACCATATATTTT. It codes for CASSGNTIYF.

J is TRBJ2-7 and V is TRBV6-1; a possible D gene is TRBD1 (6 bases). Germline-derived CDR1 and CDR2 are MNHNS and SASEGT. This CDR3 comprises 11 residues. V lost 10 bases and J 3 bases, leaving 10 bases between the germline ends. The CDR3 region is CATSRGYEQYF. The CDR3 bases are TGTGCCACCTCCAGGGGCTACGAGCAGTACTTC.

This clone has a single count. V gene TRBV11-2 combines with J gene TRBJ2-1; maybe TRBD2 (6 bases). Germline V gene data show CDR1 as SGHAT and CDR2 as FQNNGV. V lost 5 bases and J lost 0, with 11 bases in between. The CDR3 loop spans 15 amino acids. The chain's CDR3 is CASSIGTSSYNEQFF. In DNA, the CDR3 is TGTGCCAGCAGCATTGGGACTTCCTCCTACAATGAGCAGTTCTTC.

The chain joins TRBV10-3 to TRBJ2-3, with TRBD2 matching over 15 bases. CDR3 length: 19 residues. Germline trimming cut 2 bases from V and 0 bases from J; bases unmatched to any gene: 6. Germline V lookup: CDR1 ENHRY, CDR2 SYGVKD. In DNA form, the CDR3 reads TGTGCCATCAGTGAGGCCAGGACTAGCGGGAGGGGCAGCACAGATACGCAGTATTTT. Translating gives CAISEARTSGRGSTDTQYF.